A single sample is the source of the 29 T cell receptor beta chains below, sequenced in a study of blood T cell repertoires in COVID-19. Only in-frame clones appear in the TCRdb table, and some are missing; sequencing was by immunoSEQ multiplex PCR. The sample lists around 500,000 clones, 75% to 90% occurring once. Sequenced: PBMCs or T cells enriched from blood (not recorded which). The receptors originated from an older woman who had recovered from COVID-19.

V is TRBV24-1 and J is TRBJ1-3, with a tentative D call TRBD1 (5 bases). Between the trimmed V and J ends, which lost 4 bases and 6 bases, there was a span of 6 bases. The germline V gene has CDR1 KGHDR and CDR2 SFDVKD. The CDR3 spans 12 residues. The CDR3 DNA reads TGTGCCACCAGTGACAGGGTAAACACCATATATTTT. Translation gives CATSDRVNTIYF.

The rearrangement uses TRBV30 and TRBJ1-5, with D possibly being TRBD1 (6 bases). CDR3 length equals 14 residues. Germline CDR1 reads GTSNPN; CDR2 reads SVGIG (reference sequence). The V end was cut by 3 bases, the J end by 2 bases, with 11 bases between. DNA of the CDR3: TGTGCCTGGAGCCACAGGGTAGGCAATCAGCCCCAGCATTTT. Its translation is CAWSHRVGNQPQHF. Full variable domain (rest looked up from reference TRBV30 and TRBJ1-5): SQTIHQWPATLVQPVGSPLSLECTVEGTSNPNLYWYRQAAGRGLQLLFYSVGIGQISSEVPQNLSASRPQDRQFILSSKKLLLSDSGFYLCAWSHRVGNQPQHFGDGTRLSIL.

The V and J genes are TRBV24-1 and TRBJ2-6, with TRBD1 identical over 8 bases. From germline, CDR1 is KGHDR and CDR2 SFDVKD. J was trimmed by 4 bases and V by 1 base; bases with no gene match: 5. The CDR3 runs to 17 residues. This CDR3 reads CATSDFQGAKGANVLTF. The CDR3 DNA follows: TGTGCCACCAGTGATTTTCAGGGGGCGAAAGGGGCCAACGTCCTGACTTTC.

The chain combines TRBV5-1 with TRBJ2-2, with a tentative D call TRBD1 (5 bases). Trimming shortened V by 4 bases and J by 0 bases, and 13 bases separated the two germline ends. This CDR3 region has 16 residues. Looked up from germline, CDR1 is SGHRS and CDR2 is YFSETQ. CDR3 DNA sequence: TGCGCCAGCAGCCCTCTAGGGGCGTCGAACACCGGGGAGCTGTTTTTT. This encodes CASSPLGASNTGELFF.

The rearrangement links TRBV6-5 to TRBJ1-5; D perhaps matches TRBD1 (5 bases). The CDR3 length is 14 residues. The V end lost 4 bases, the J end lost 9 bases, and 16 bases lay between the germline ends. The V gene's germline CDR1 is MNHEY and CDR2 SVGAGI. CDR3 loop: CASSSDISGMPQHF. The CDR3 DNA sequence: TGTGCCAGCAGTTCTGACATCTCAGGGATGCCCCAGCATTTT.

The rearrangement joins TRBV27 to TRBJ2-1; TRBD1 aligns across 8 bases. The germline V gene encodes CDR1 MNHEY and CDR2 SMNVEV (reference sequence). V lost 3 bases to trimming and J lost 8 bases; unmatched junction nucleotides: 12. The CDR3 totals 16 residues. In DNA form, the CDR3 reads TGTGCCAGCAGTTTGAACGGGCAGGGGGCTTGGGATGAGCAGTTCTTC. Its translation: CASSLNGQGAWDEQFF.

This rearrangement joins TRBV27 to TRBJ1-4; D remains ambiguous. This CDR3 has 14 residues. Germline V CDR1 and CDR2: MNHEY, SMNVEV (reference sequence). V was shortened by 6 bases and J by 2 bases, with 10 bases between the two germline ends. The CDR3 protein is CASRSKLTNEKLFF. The DNA of the CDR3 is TGTGCCAGCAGGTCAAAACTGACTAATGAAAAACTGTTTTTT.

The chain joins TRBV18 to TRBJ2-5, with TRBD1 matching 7 bases. The junction had 1 base not matched to a gene; V was cut back by 5 bases and J by 1 base. Germline assignment: CDR1 KGHSH and CDR2 LQKENI. CDR3 length equals 13 residues. The CDR3 sequence is CASSGTAQETQYF. DNA for the CDR3: TGTGCCAGCTCAGGGACAGCCCAAGAGACCCAGTACTTC.

This clone was observed a single time. The chain uses TRBV2 and TRBJ1-3; 7 bases are a match to TRBD1. V was pared by 5 bases and J by 4 bases, with 8 bases of the junction left unmatched. CDR1 and CDR2 from the germline V gene are SNHLY and FYNNEI. The CDR3 has 15 residues. Here the CDR3 reads CASSLDRPWGNTIYF. CDR3 DNA sequence: TGTGCCAGCAGTTTGGACAGGCCTTGGGGAAACACCATATATTTT.

The chain links TRBV5-1 to TRBJ2-3; weak D call: TRBD1 (6 bases). There are 16 residues in the CDR3. CDR1 SGHRS and CDR2 YFSETQ come from the germline V gene. The V end was cut by 0 bases, the J end by 2 bases, with 13 bases between. CDR3: CASSLGRGGITDTQYF. DNA of the CDR3: TGCGCCAGCAGCTTGGGCAGGGGCGGAATCACAGATACGCAGTATTTT.

The chain carries TRBV30 and TRBJ2-1, with 7 bases that match TRBD2. The length of the CDR3 is 11 residues. Trimming removed 5 bases from V and 9 bases from J; junction bases left unmatched: 4. Germline V gene sequence: CDR1 GTSNPN, CDR2 SVGIG (reference sequence). The CDR3 spells CAWGLGGEQFF. DNA for the CDR3: TGTGCCTGGGGACTAGGTGGTGAGCAGTTCTTC. Full variable domain (missing parts from reference TRBV30 and TRBJ2-1): SQTIHQWPATLVQPVGSPLSLECTVEGTSNPNLYWYRQAAGRGLQLLFYSVGIGQISSEVPQNLSASRPQDRQFILSSKKLLLSDSGFYLCAWGLGGEQFFGPGTRLTVL.

A few counts support this clone. The chain carries TRBV15 and TRBJ1-5, with D unclear. This CDR3 is 12 amino acids long. V lost 3 bases, J lost 10 bases, and 10 bases lay in between. In germline, CDR1 is LNHNV, CDR2 YYDKDF (reference sequence). DNA of the CDR3: TGTGCCACCAGCAGGAGTACTTCCCCCCAGCATTTT. Protein product: CATSRSTSPQHF.

The chain links TRBV7-9 to TRBJ1-1; D is uncertain. V dropped 4 bases and J dropped 8 bases, with 17 bases sitting between them. The CDR3 has 14 residues. The V gene's germline CDR1 is SEHNR and CDR2 FQNEAQ (reference sequence). This CDR3 reads CASSYDRVQNEAFF. CDR3 nucleotide sequence: TGTGCCAGCAGCTACGACCGGGTTCAGAACGAAGCTTTCTTT.

The J gene is TRBJ2-5, the V gene TRBV19; possible D gene TRBD2, 8 bases. V was cut by 6 bases and J by 1 base, with 15 bases left in between. CDR3 size: 15 residues. Germline CDR1 reads LNHDA; CDR2 reads SQIVND (reference sequence). DNA of the CDR3: TGTGCCAGTAGCCGTAGCGGGACAGCCCAAGAGACCCAGTACTTC. Translated: CASSRSGTAQETQYF. Complete variable domain (other parts from reference TRBV19 and TRBJ2-5): DGGITQSPKYLFRKEGQNVTLSCEQNLNHDAMYWYRQDPGQGLRLIYYSQIVNDFQKGDIAEGYSVSREKKESFPLTVTSAQKNPTAFYLCASSRSGTAQETQYFGPGTRLLVL.

The chain recombines TRBV5-1 with TRBJ2-7; possibly TRBD1 for D (6 bases). The CDR3 totals 15 residues. V lost 3 bases and J lost 3, with 16 bases in between. Germline V gene sequence: CDR1 SGHRS, CDR2 YFSETQ. The CDR3 sequence: CASSYLPDSYYEQYF. The CDR3 DNA reads as TGCGCCAGCAGCTACCTCCCGGACAGCTACTACGAGCAGTACTTC. Full variable domain (remainder filled in from reference TRBV5-1 and TRBJ2-7): KAGVTQTPRYLIKTRGQQVTLSCSPISGHRSVSWYQQTPGQGLQFLFEYFSETQRNKGNFPGRFSGRQFSNSRSEMNVSTLELGDSALYLCASSYLPDSYYEQYFGPGTRLTVT.

This clone showed up just once. V is TRBV7-2 and J is TRBJ2-3, with TRBD2 identical over 7 bases. Germline V gene data show CDR1 as SGHTA and CDR2 as FQGNSA. V gave up 6 bases and J gave up 1 base; unmatched junction bases: 4. The CDR3 spans 14 residues. The CDR3 coding sequence is TGTGCCAGCAGTCATACTAGCGGCACAGATACGCAGTATTTT. It specifies CASSHTSGTDTQYF. Complete variable domain (other parts from reference TRBV7-2 and TRBJ2-3): GAGVSQSPSNKVTEKGKDVELRCDPISGHTALYWYRQSLGQGLEFLIYFQGNSAPDKSGLPSDRFSAERTGGSVSTLTIQRTQQEDSAVYLCASSHTSGTDTQYFGPGTRLTVL.

J is TRBJ1-1 and V is TRBV6-5; 8 bases fit TRBD1. CDR1 MNHEY and CDR2 SVGAGI come from the germline V gene. CDR3 length: 13 residues. Losses at the gene ends were 6 bases for V and 6 bases for J; bases not matched to a gene: 6. CDR3 nucleotide sequence: TGTGCCAGCAGAGGGACAGGACAAGCTGAAGCTTTCTTT. Protein: CASRGTGQAEAFF.

The V and J genes are TRBV6-5 and TRBJ1-1; no definite D call. Per the germline V gene, CDR1 is MNHEY and CDR2 is SVGAGI. V lost 11 bases to trimming and J lost 7 bases, with 20 bases between them. There are 13 residues in the CDR3. The CDR3 region is CASAGSEALEAFF. Here the CDR3 DNA reads TGTGCCTCGGCGGGTTCAGAGGCCCTTGAAGCTTTCTTT.

The chain joins TRBV2 to TRBJ1-1; tentative D call: TRBD1 (6 bases). Trimming stripped 2 bases from V and 1 base from J, with 8 bases between. Germline V gives CDR1 SNHLY, CDR2 FYNNEI. The length of the CDR3 is 14 residues. For the CDR3, the DNA is TGTGCCAGCAGTGAAAAGGACAGGAACACTGAAGCTTTCTTT. This sequence encodes CASSEKDRNTEAFF.

The chain combines TRBV7-8 with TRBJ2-7, with D hard to call. CDR1 is SGHVS, CDR2 FQNEAQ, per germline. V gave up 1 base and J gave up 7 bases, with 14 bases separating them. The CDR3 runs to 14 residues. In DNA, the CDR3 is TGTGCCAGCAGCTTAGTAATCGGCGCCGGGGAGCAGTACGTC. Translated, it gives CASSLVIGAGEQYV.

This clone was observed a single time. For the CDR3, the DNA is TGTGCCAGCGCGGACAGGGGAACCTATGGCTACACCTTC. Protein sequence: CASADRGTYGYTF. The chain recombines TRBV6-5 with TRBJ1-2, with 9 bases fitting TRBD1. Trimming cost V 8 bases and J 4 bases; bases outside gene matches: 5. This CDR3 is 13 amino acids long. Germline V gene lookup returns CDR1 MNHEY and CDR2 SVGAGI.

There are a few counts of this clone. This chain connects TRBV7-2 to TRBJ2-5, with D tentatively TRBD2 (6 bases). The CDR3 spans 17 residues. Per the germline V gene, CDR1 is SGHTA and CDR2 is FQGNSA. V shed 5 bases and J shed 2 bases, with 21 bases lying between them. The CDR3 DNA sequence: TGTGCCAGCAGCCAATTGGGACGCGGGGCGCCTCAAGAGACCCAGTACTTC. Its protein is CASSQLGRGAPQETQYF.

V is TRBV4-1 and J is TRBJ2-2; D gene unclear. Germline-derived CDR1 and CDR2 are MGHRA and YSYEKL. V lost 4 bases, J lost 4 bases, and 10 bases lay in between. This CDR3 region has 14 residues. The CDR3 DNA sequence: TGCGCCAGCAGCCCTAACGCCGGCACCGGGGAGCTGTTTTTT. It codes for CASSPNAGTGELFF.

This sequence joins TRBV30 and TRBJ2-3, with 8 nucleotides matching TRBD2. The V segment lost 1 base and the J segment 2 bases; nucleotides outside the gene matches: 11. The CDR3 runs to 17 residues. Germline values: CDR1 GTSNPN, CDR2 SVGIG (reference sequence). CDR3 sequence: CAWSGRVSGGPTDTQYF. The CDR3 region has the DNA TGTGCCTGGAGTGGCCGTGTGTCGGGGGGGCCCACAGATACGCAGTATTTT. The full variable domain, completed using reference TRBV30 and TRBJ2-3, is SQTIHQWPATLVQPVGSPLSLECTVEGTSNPNLYWYRQAAGRGLQLLFYSVGIGQISSEVPQNLSASRPQDRQFILSSKKLLLSDSGFYLCAWSGRVSGGPTDTQYFGPGTRLTVL.

V is TRBV6-4 and J is TRBJ2-1; possible D gene TRBD2, 6 bases. V shed 0 bases and J shed 6 bases, with 12 bases lying between them. Germline V gene sequence: CDR1 MRHNA, CDR2 SNTAGT. The CDR3 has 15 amino acids. The CDR3 is CASSDSEGVINEQFF. Written as DNA, the CDR3 is TGTGCCAGCAGTGACTCGGAGGGAGTTATCAATGAGCAGTTCTTC.

The J gene is TRBJ2-5, the V gene TRBV24-1; tentative D call: TRBD1 (5 bases). V was pared by 6 bases and J by 4 bases, with 5 bases between. This CDR3 has 11 residues. Germline-derived CDR1 and CDR2 are KGHDR and SFDVKD. The CDR3 spells CATSQGETQYF. The CDR3 DNA is TGTGCCACCAGTCAGGGAGAGACCCAGTACTTC.

The chain links TRBV11-2 to TRBJ2-1; D ambiguous. Germline CDR1 SGHAT, CDR2 FQNNGV. The CDR3 totals 13 residues. The germline V and J ends were trimmed by 3 bases and 0 bases, with 3 bases remaining between them. The CDR3 spells CASSLSSYNEQFF. CDR3 DNA sequence: TGTGCCAGCAGCTTGAGCTCCTACAATGAGCAGTTCTTC.

The chain couples TRBV9 to TRBJ2-2, with D possibly matching TRBD1 (6 bases). Trimming took 3 bases from V and 5 from J, leaving 23 bases between them. The CDR3 runs 18 residues. The germline gives CDR1 SGDLS, CDR2 YYNGEE. In nucleotides, the CDR3 is TGTGCCAGCAGCGCCACTGGGGGCGCGGAGTTAGGGACCGGGGAGCTGTTTTTT. Translating gives CASSATGGAELGTGELFF.

The chain couples TRBV19 to TRBJ1-4; 8 nucleotides line up with TRBD1. The CDR3 sequence is 17 residues long. Trimming removed 5 bases from V and 4 bases from J; junction bases left unmatched: 12. The germline CDR1 and CDR2 sequences are LNHDA and SQIVND (reference sequence). The CDR3 reads CASSHTGQGPNNEKLFF. The CDR3 coding sequence is TGTGCCAGTAGTCATACCGGACAGGGACCAAATAATGAAAAACTGTTTTTT. The entire variable domain, with the rest obtained from reference TRBV19 and TRBJ1-4, is as follows: DGGITQSPKYLFRKEGQNVTLSCEQNLNHDAMYWYRQDPGQGLRLIYYSQIVNDFQKGDIAEGYSVSREKKESFPLTVTSAQKNPTAFYLCASSHTGQGPNNEKLFFGSGTQLSVL.